This is a list of T cell receptor beta chains from one sample in a study of blood T cell repertoires in COVID-19. Clones were sequenced by immunoSEQ multiplex PCR, and TCRdb holds only the in-frame ones, with some missing. The repertoire consists of 200,000 to 300,000 clones, with about 83% occurring once and the leading ten covering roughly 2%. Source material: PBMCs or T cells enriched from blood (not recorded which). The receptors here all came from a woman between 50 and 59 years old who had recovered from COVID-19. The conserved cysteine and the conserved F or W are not part of the CDR3 here.

V gene,J gene,CDR3 length,CDR3 protein
TRBV7-2,TRBJ2-7,14,ASSQPGTRALSEQY
TRBV29-1,TRBJ1-3,10,SVDGQGNTIY
TRBV28,TRBJ1-5,12,ASRGGQHNQPQH
TRBV2,TRBJ2-2,13,ASSGTSRGTGELF
TRBV18,TRBJ1-5,14,ATLPQLDRDNQPQH
TRBV4-3,TRBJ1-2,12,ASSQDRRVGGYT
TRBV3-1/TRBV3-2,TRBJ1-1,10,ASSRTATEAF
TRBV5-4,TRBJ2-4,13,ASSGRQGGKNIQY
TRBV4-1,TRBJ1-4,14,ASSQVTYEGNEKLF
TRBV7-8,TRBJ2-7,10,ASSLEADEQY
TRBV9,TRBJ2-1,16,ASSVGGAGGRSYNEQF
TRBV7-6,TRBJ2-5,16,ASSLAWSKRGGQETQY
TRBV4-1,TRBJ1-2,13,ASSQGTGIYYGYT
TRBV5-1,TRBJ2-7,13,ASSLAGQGLGEQY
TRBV4-1,TRBJ1-6,13,ASSQELAPLSPLH
TRBV7-2,TRBJ2-7,12,ASSLAGTNYEQY
TRBV5-6,TRBJ1-2,13,ASSLPTGGGYGYT
TRBV18,TRBJ2-3,12,ASSPVQGASTQY
TRBV28,TRBJ2-7,9,ASSRSYEQY
TRBV19,TRBJ2-5,11,ASSWGGSETQY
TRBV7-3,TRBJ1-2,11,ASSSQGVGGYT
TRBV6-5,TRBJ1-1,10,ATGLGGTEAF
TRBV3-1/TRBV3-2,TRBJ2-4,18,ASSQDRRTQTQLAKNIQY
TRBV9,TRBJ2-1,13,ASSAPGLAANEQF
TRBV28,TRBJ1-2,13,ASRTGVFGDYGYT
TRBV30,TRBJ1-3,17,AWSTLGGTRTSSGNTIY
TRBV4-3,TRBJ2-5,11,ASSQGRGETQY
TRBV6-2/TRBV6-3,TRBJ2-7,13,ASSYFASGRYEQY
TRBV2,TRBJ1-1,9,ASEWNTEAF